The present entry profiles one T cell receptor (beta chain) with its context. Its antigen is undetermined. Regarding time point: late sampling 161 to 241 days after vaccination in three convalescent patients. The sample's treatment: roughly nine-day PBMC culture with coronavirus spike peptide pools or control peptides (ViraFEST assay). This sample stems from a study of vaccination and CD4 T cells after COVID-19. Sequenced with the Oncomine TCR Beta short-read assay was DNA taken from cultured CD4+ T cells. One entry per CDR3 protein results from TCRdb running MiXCR on the PCR reads. The profile shows about 16,000 distinct CDR3 sequences, around 50% of them singletons. This specimen consisted of CD4+ T cells from blood, cultured in vitro, obtained about 7 months after SARS-CoV-2 vaccination. The source of this sequence is a human donor who had recovered from COVID-19.

The CDR3 is CAIGTSGGHEQFF. The CDR3 DNA follows: TGTGCCATTGGGACTAGCGGGGGTCATGAGCAGTTCTTC. The genes are TRBV10-3 and TRBJ2-1; the match to TRBD2 covers 14 bases. The CDR3 consists of 13 residues. The junction had 3 bases not matched to a gene; V was cut back by 9 bases and J by 8 bases. CDR1 and CDR2 from the germline V gene are ENHRY and SYGVKD.